This T cell receptor (beta chain) was found in a study of shared clonotypes between healthy human individuals. Overall study results and limits: A limitation of the genetic and exposure-history diversity represented arose from few donors. Larger estimated richness was generally seen in naive subsets than in memory subsets.

Evenly divided among several immunoSEQ plates was the genomic DNA of each subset. Sequencing used immunoSEQ multiplex PCR; TCRdb keeps in-frame clones, though not all of them. The sample holds 2 million to 2.5 million clones, roughly 96% seen once. As regards this clone: What it binds is unknown.

CD4+ cells yielded CD45RA+ naive and CD45RA-negative memory subsets. CDR1 is SGHNT, CDR2 YYREEE, per germline (reference sequence). Trimming shortened V by 4 bases and J by 1 base, and 11 bases separated the two germline ends. This CDR3 comprises 14 residues. This receptor was obtained from a man between 18 and 29 years old in good health. The sequencing sample was made of naive CD4+ T cells sorted from blood. Subset of the sample: CD45RA+ positively selected. The gene calls are TRBV5-4 and TRBJ1-2; D not certain. CDR3 loop: CASSPGAINYGYTF. DNA of the CDR3: TGTGCCAGCAGCCCGGGCGCAATTAACTATGGCTACACCTTC.